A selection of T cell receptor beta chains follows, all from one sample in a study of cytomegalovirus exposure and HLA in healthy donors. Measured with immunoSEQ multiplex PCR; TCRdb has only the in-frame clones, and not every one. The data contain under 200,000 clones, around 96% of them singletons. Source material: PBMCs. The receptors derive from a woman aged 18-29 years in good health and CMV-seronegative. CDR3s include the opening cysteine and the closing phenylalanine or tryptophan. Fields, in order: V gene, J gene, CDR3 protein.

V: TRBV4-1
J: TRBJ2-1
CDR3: CASSQKPGQGAGNEQFF

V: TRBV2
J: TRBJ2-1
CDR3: CADTGEVNEQFF

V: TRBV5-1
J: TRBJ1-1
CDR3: CASSSTGTGLMNTEAFF

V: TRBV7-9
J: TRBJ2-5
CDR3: CASSLRWGLVGGETQYF

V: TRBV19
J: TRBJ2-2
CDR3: CASSGSPGNTGELFF

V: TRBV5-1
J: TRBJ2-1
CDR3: CASSPTKAGSSYNEQFF

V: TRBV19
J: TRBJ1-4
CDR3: CASSNSGSANEKLFF

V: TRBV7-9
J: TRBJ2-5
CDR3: CASSARGGVETQYF

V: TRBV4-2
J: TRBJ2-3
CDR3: CASSQYAGGASTDTQYF

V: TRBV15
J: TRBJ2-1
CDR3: CATSRDRRGGNNEQFF

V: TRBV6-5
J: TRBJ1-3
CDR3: CASRPGAGGNTIYF

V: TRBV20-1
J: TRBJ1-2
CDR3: CSAPLYGYTF

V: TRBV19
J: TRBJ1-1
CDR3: CASSTQGANTEAFF

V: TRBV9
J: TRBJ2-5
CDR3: CASSVGWGVQETQYF

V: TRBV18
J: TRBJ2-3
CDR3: CASSLRTGLSDTQYF

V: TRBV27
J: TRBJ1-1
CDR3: CASSLSGVTEAFF

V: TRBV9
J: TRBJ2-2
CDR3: CASSAGKNTGELFF

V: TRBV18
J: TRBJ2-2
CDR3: CASSPLGDRVLTGELFF

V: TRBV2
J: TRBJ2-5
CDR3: CASSLRDQETQYF

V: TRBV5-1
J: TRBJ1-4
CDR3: CASSPMTGGANEKLFF

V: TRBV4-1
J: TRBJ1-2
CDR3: CASSHIQGGGGDGYTF

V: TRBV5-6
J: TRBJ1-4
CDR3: CASSSLSQRGEKLFF

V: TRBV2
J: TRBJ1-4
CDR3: CASEEGQGDEKLFF

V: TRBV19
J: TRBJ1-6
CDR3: CASSARGQVSNSPLHF

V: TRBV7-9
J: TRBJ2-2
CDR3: CASKINTGELFF

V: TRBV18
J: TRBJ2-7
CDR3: CASSPPEGRTYEQYF

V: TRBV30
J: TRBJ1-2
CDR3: CAWSPGQGGGYTF

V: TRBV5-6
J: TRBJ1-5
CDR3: CASSWGPTPGSQPQHF

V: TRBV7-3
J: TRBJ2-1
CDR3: CASSPGLAGYYNEQFF

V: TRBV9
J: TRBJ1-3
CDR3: CASSADRDTIYF

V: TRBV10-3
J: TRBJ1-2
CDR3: CAISESIWPPTYLAVGYTF

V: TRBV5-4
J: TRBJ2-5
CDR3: CAIVADPHGETQYF

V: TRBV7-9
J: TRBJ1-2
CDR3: CASSLEVNYYYGYTF

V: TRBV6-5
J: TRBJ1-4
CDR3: CASSYGLTTNEKLFF

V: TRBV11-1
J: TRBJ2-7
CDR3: CASRQGADLLYEQYF

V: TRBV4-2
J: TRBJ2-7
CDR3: CASSQPTGGYPREQYF

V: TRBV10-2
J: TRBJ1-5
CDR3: CASSGQLNQPQHF

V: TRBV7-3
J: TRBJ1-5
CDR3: CASSLGTGGNQPQHF

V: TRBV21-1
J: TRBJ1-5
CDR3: CASIPGMSQPQHF

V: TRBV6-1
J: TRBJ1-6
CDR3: CATIHDGIYNSPLHF

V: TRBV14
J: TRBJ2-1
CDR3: CASSQARGAYNEQFF

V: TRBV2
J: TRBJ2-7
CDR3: CASTQQAQGAGEQYF

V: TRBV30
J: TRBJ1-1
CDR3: CAWSFRVRNTEAFF

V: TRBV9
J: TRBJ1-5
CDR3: CASSVGGGTQPQHF

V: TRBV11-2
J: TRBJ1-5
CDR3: CASSLDRGQPQHF

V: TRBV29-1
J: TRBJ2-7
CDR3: CSVLTNSSPEQYF

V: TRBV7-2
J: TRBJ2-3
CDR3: CASRTSGGTDTQYF

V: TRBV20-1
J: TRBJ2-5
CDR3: CSAMVEAQYF

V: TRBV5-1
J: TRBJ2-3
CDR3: CASSLEPGTDTQYF